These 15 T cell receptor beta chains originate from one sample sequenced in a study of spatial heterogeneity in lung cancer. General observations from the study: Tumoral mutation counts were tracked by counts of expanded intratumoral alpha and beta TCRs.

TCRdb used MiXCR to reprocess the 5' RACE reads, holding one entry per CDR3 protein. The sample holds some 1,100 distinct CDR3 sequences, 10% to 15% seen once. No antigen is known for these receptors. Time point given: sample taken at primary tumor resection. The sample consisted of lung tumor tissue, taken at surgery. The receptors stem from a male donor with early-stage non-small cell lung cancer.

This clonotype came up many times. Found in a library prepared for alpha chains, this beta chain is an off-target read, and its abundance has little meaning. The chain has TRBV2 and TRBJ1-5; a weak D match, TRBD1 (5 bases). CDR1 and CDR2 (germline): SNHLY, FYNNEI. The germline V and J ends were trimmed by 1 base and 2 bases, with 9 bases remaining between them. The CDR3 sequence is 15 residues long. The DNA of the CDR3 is TGTGCCAGCAGTGAAGGAAGGGGCGGCAATCAGCCCCAGCATTTT. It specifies CASSEGRGGNQPQHF.

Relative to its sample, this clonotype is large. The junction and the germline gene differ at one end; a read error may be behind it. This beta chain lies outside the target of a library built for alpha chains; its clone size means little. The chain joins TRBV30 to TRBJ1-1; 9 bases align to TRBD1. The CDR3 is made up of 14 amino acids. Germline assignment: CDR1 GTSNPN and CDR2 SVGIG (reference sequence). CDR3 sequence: CAWKQGASNAEAFF. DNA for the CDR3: TGTGCCTGGAAACAGGGGGCTTCGAACGCTGAAGCTTTCTTT.

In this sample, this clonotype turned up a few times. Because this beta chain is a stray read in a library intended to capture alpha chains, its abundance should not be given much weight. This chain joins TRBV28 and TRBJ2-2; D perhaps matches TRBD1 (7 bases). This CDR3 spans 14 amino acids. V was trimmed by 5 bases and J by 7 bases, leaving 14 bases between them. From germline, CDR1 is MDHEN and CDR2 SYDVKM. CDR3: CASSLQGGDGELFF. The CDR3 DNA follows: TGTGCCAGCAGTCTGCAGGGGGGCGACGGGGAGCTGTTTTTT.

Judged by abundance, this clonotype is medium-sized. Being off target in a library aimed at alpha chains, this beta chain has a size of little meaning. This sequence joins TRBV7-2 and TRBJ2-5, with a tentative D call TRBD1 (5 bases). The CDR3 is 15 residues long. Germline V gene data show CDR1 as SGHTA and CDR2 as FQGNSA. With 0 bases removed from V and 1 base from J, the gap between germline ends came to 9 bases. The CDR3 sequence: CASSLAGQGQETQYF. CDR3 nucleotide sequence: TGTGCCAGCAGCTTAGCGGGCCAGGGCCAAGAGACCCAGTACTTC.

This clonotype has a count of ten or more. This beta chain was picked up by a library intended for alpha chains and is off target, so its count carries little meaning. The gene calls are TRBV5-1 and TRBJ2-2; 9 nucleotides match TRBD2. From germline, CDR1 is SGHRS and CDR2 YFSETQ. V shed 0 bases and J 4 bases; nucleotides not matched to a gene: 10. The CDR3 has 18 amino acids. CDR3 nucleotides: TGCGCCAGCAGCTTGGTCGGTAGCGGGGGCCGAAGCACCGGGGAGCTGTTTTTT. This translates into CASSLVGSGGRSTGELFF.

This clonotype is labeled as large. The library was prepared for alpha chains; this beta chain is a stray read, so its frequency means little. The CDR3 region is CASSSLAGGPTGNIQYF. In DNA form, the CDR3 reads TGTGCCAGCAGCTCCCTAGCGGGGGGGCCGACGGGGAACATTCAGTACTTC. This chain uses TRBV7-8 with TRBJ2-4; TRBD2 matches at 12 bases. Germline CDR1 is SGHVS and CDR2 is FQNEAQ. The ends lost 4 bases at V and 7 bases at J; junction bases unmatched: 11. The CDR3 spans 17 residues.

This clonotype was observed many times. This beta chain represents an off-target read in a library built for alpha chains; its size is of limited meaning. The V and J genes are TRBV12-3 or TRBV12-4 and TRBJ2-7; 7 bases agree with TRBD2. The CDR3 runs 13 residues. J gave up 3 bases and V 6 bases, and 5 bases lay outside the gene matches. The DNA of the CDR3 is TGTGCCAGCAGGACGGGGGGAATCTACGAGCAGTACTTC. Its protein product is CASRTGGIYEQYF.

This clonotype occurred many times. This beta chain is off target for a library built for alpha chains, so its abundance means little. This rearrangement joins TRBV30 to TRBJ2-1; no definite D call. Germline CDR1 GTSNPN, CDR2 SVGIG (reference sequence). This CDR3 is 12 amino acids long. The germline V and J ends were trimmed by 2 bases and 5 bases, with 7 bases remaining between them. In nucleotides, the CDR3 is TGTGCCTGGAGTCTTGTGGACAATGAGCAGTTCTTC. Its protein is CAWSLVDNEQFF.

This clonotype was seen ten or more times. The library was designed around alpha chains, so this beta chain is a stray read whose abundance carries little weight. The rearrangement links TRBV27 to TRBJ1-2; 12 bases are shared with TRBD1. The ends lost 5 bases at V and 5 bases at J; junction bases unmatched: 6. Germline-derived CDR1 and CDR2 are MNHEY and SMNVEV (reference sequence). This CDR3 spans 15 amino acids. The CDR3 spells CASSPLGQGAYGYTF. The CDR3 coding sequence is TGTGCCAGCAGTCCCCTGGGACAGGGGGCTTATGGCTACACCTTC.

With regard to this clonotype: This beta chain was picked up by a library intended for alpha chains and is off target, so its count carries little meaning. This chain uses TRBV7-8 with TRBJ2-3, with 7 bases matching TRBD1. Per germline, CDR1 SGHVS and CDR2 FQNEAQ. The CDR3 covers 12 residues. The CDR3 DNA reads TGTATCAGCAGCAGGGACAGAGATACGCAGTATTTT. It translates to CISSRDRDTQYF. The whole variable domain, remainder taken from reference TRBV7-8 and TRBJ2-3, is GAGVSQSPRYKVAKRGQDVALRCDPISGHVSLFWYQQALGQGPEFLTYFQNEAQLDKSGLPSDRFFAERPEGSVSTLKIQRTQQEDSAVYLCISSRDRDTQYFGPGTRLTVL.

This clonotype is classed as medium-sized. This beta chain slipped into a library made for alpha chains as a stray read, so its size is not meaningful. CDR3 in DNA: TGCAGTGCTAGGACAGGGCCTCGGGGCAATCAGCCCCAGCATTTT. It codes for CSARTGPRGNQPQHF. The chain uses TRBV20-1 and TRBJ1-5; 7 bases are shared with TRBD1. The germline gives CDR1 DFQATT, CDR2 SNEGSKA (reference sequence). With V trimmed by 3 bases and J by 2 bases, 7 bases remained unmatched. The CDR3 covers 15 residues.

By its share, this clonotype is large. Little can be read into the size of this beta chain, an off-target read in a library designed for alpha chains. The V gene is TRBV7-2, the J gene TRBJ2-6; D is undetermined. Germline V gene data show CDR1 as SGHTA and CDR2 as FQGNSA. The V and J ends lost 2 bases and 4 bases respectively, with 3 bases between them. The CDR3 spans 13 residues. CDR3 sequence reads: CASSLNGANVLTF. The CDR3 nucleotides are TGTGCCAGCAGCTTAAACGGGGCCAACGTCCTGACTTTC.

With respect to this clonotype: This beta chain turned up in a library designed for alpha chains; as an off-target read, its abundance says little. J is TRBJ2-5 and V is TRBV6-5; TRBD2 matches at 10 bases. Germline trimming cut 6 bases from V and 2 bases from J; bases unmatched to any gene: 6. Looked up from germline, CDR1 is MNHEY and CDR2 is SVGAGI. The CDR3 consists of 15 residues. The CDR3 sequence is CASSFSGGRQETQYF. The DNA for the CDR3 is TGTGCCAGCAGCTTTAGCGGGGGGAGGCAAGAGACCCAGTACTTC.

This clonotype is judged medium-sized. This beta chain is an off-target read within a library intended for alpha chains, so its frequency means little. CDR3 bases: TGTGCCAGCAGCTTATTGCCGCAGGGGGCGGAGACCGGGGAGCTGTTTTTT. This gives the protein CASSLLPQGAETGELFF. The V and J genes are TRBV11-3 and TRBJ2-2, with 8 nucleotides matching TRBD1. The germline V gene has CDR1 SGHNT and CDR2 YENEEA. Trimming took 2 bases from V and 5 from J; bases not matched to a gene: 10. This CDR3 comprises 17 residues.

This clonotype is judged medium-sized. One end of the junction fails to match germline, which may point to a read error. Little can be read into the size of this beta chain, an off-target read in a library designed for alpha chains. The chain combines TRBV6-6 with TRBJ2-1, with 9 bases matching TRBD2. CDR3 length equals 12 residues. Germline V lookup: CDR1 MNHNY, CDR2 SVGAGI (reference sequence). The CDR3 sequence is CASSSRGGADHF. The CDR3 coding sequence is TGTGCCAGCAGTTCACGCGGGGGGGCCGATCACTTC.